Presented here are 19 T cell receptor beta chains from one specimen sequenced in a study of early T cells in non-severe SARS-CoV-2 infection. In TCRdb, the 5' RACE reads were re-called with MiXCR into one record per CDR3 protein. The sample contains around 77,000 distinct CDR3 sequences, over 4% of which appear only once. The input for sequencing was whole blood, taken at baseline. All receptors derive from an adult who was a healthcare worker with PCR-confirmed SARS-CoV-2 infection or an uninfected control (not recorded which).

This clonotype has a count of ten or more. This rearrangement joins TRBV4-1 to TRBJ2-7, with 7 nucleotides matching TRBD1. Germline V CDR1 and CDR2: MGHRA, YSYEKL. V dropped 5 bases and J dropped 7; count of bases not matched to a gene: 5. The CDR3 is made up of 12 amino acids. CDR3 region: CASSGQTGEQYF. The CDR3 DNA reads TGCGCCAGCAGCGGACAGACAGGGGAGCAGTACTTC.

This clonotype has ten or more counts. The J gene is TRBJ2-5, the V gene TRBV15, with D tentatively TRBD2 (6 bases). This CDR3 comprises 15 residues. Germline assignment: CDR1 LNHNV and CDR2 YYDKDF (reference sequence). Between the trimmed V and J ends, which lost 3 bases and 1 base, there was a span of 12 bases. CDR3 DNA: TGTGCCACCAGCAGGGACCCCGGGAGCCAAGAGACCCAGTACTTC. Protein: CATSRDPGSQETQYF.

The chain is built from TRBV10-2 and TRBJ2-1, with 7 bases that match TRBD1. The CDR3 covers 15 residues. CDR1 and CDR2 from the germline V gene are WSHSY and SAAADI. Trimming took 4 bases from V and 5 from J; bases not matched to a gene: 8. CDR3 bases: TGCGCCAGCAGTGCGACAGGGCCGGGCCACAATGAGCAGTTCTTC. It is translated as CASSATGPGHNEQFF.

As regards this clonotype: A much larger clone is a single base away; this may be a read error. Without the conserved terminal phenylalanine or tryptophan, this CDR3 likely stems from a read error. This chain joins TRBV9 and TRBJ2-3; 9 bases align to TRBD2. V shed 2 bases, J shed 3 bases, and the junction held 7 bases outside the gene matches. The CDR3 sequence is 16 residues long. Germline V gene data show CDR1 as SGDLS and CDR2 as YYNGEE. In DNA form, the CDR3 reads TGTGCCAGCAGCGTTCCCCCTAGCGGGAAGACAGATACGCAGTATCTT. It encodes CASSVPPSGKTDTQYL.

This sequence joins TRBV9 and TRBJ2-7; possibly TRBD2 for D (5 bases). The germline V gene has CDR1 SGDLS and CDR2 YYNGEE. The CDR3 is 13 amino acids. With 0 bases removed from V and 3 bases from J, the gap between germline ends came to 7 bases. The CDR3 loop is CASSVGEFYEQYF. For the CDR3, the DNA is TGTGCCAGCAGCGTAGGGGAGTTCTACGAGCAGTACTTC.

The rearrangement joins TRBV7-9 to TRBJ2-3, with TRBD2 matching over 8 bases. Germline V gene lookup returns CDR1 SEHNR and CDR2 FQNEAQ (reference sequence). The CDR3 length is 15 residues. The J segment lost 1 base and the V segment lost 2 bases, leaving 2 bases of the junction unmatched. This CDR3 is CASSLSAGGTDTQYF. The CDR3 region has the DNA TGTGCCAGCAGCTTATCAGCGGGAGGCACAGATACGCAGTATTTT.

Ten or more counts support this clonotype. The rearrangement uses TRBV2 and TRBJ2-5, with 8 bases identical to TRBD2. After removal of 1 base from V and 4 bases from J, the junction contained 5 bases not matched to a gene. This CDR3 is 15 amino acids long. The germline gives CDR1 SNHLY, CDR2 FYNNEI. CDR3 DNA: TGTGCCAGCAGTGAAGAAAGGAGCGGGGGAGAGACCCAGTACTTC. Protein: CASSEERSGGETQYF.

A few counts support this clonotype. V and J are TRBV20-1 and TRBJ2-1, with 9 bases identical to TRBD2. Losses at the gene ends were 0 bases for V and 2 bases for J; bases not matched to a gene: 5. The CDR3 runs to 16 residues. Germline CDR1 reads DFQATT; CDR2 reads SNEGSKA (reference sequence). CDR3 loop: CSAREVSGRTYNEQFF. The CDR3 nucleotides read TGCAGTGCTAGAGAGGTTAGCGGGAGAACCTACAATGAGCAGTTCTTC.

This clonotype turned up a few times. The chain has TRBV12-3 or TRBV12-4 and TRBJ1-1, with D possibly TRBD1 on 5 matching bases. The length of the CDR3 is 11 residues. The germline V and J ends were trimmed by 11 bases and 4 bases, with 11 bases remaining between them. CDR3 sequence: CAEWGCTEAFF. The DNA of the CDR3 is TGTGCCGAATGGGGGTGCACTGAAGCTTTCTTT.

This clonotype showed up many times. V and J are TRBV6-5 and TRBJ1-3, with unresolved D. V was clipped by 0 bases and J by 2 bases, with 5 bases between them. This CDR3 is 14 amino acids long. Germline CDR1 is MNHEY and CDR2 is SVGAGI. The CDR3: CASSYSMTGNTIYF. The CDR3 DNA follows: TGTGCCAGCAGTTACTCGATGACTGGAAACACCATATATTTT.

The chain carries TRBV27 and TRBJ1-6; D ambiguous. V dropped 2 bases and J dropped 9 bases, with 14 bases sitting between them. The CDR3 consists of 15 residues. Germline assignment: CDR1 MNHEY and CDR2 SMNVEV (reference sequence). Written as DNA, the CDR3 is TGTGCCAGCAGTTTAGGGCAGATCCGAGGTTCACCCCTCCACTTT. It translates to CASSLGQIRGSPLHF.

This clonotype came up a few times. The V gene is TRBV20-1, the J gene TRBJ2-2, with D unresolved. The CDR3 runs 12 residues. V shed 2 bases and J shed 3 bases, with 4 bases lying between them. Looked up from germline, CDR1 is DFQATT and CDR2 is SNEGSKA (reference sequence). The CDR3 nucleotides are TGCAGTGCTAGACAAGACACCGGGGAGCTGTTTTTT. Translation: CSARQDTGELFF.

This clonotype has just a few counts. This rearrangement joins TRBV3-1 to TRBJ2-7; 10 nucleotides match TRBD2. CDR1 and CDR2 from the germline V gene are LGHDT and YNNKEL (reference sequence). The V and J ends lost 2 bases and 6 bases, in that order; junction bases with no gene match: 4. CDR3 length: 14 residues. The CDR3 protein is CASSQQREGREQYF. The CDR3 nucleotides are TGTGCCAGCAGCCAACAGCGGGAGGGCCGCGAGCAGTACTTC.

This clonotype occurred a few times. The V call is TRBV7-9, the J call TRBJ2-5; 8 positions match TRBD2. In germline, CDR1 is SEHNR, CDR2 FQNEAQ (reference sequence). The CDR3 sequence is 17 residues long. Losses at the gene ends were 5 bases for V and 4 bases for J; bases not matched to a gene: 15. The CDR3 region has the DNA TGTGCCAGCAGCCAGAACCGCCGGCGGGAGGCGGGAGAGACCCAGTACTTC. This gives the protein CASSQNRRREAGETQYF.

This clonotype came up many times. The CDR3 nucleotides read TGTGCCAGCAGCTACGATTCACCCCTCCACTTT. As protein: CASSYDSPLHF. The chain has TRBV7-9 and TRBJ1-6; D uncertain. Trimming stripped 4 bases from V and 8 bases from J, with 3 bases between. Looked up from germline, CDR1 is SEHNR and CDR2 is FQNEAQ (reference sequence). The CDR3 is 11 residues long.

This clonotype came up many times. The V gene is TRBV27, the J gene TRBJ2-5; TRBD2 matches 8 bases. The CDR3 is 14 amino acids. The germline V gene encodes CDR1 MNHEY and CDR2 SMNVEV (reference sequence). The J segment lost 5 bases and the V segment lost 5 bases, leaving 7 bases of the junction unmatched. CDR3 nucleotide sequence: TGTGCCAGCAGTCCTGGGACTAGGTTTGAGACCCAGTACTTC. Encoded protein: CASSPGTRFETQYF.

This clonotype was counted between two and nine times. The V gene is TRBV7-9, the J gene TRBJ1-5; a possible D gene is TRBD1 (5 bases). Germline CDR1 SEHNR, CDR2 FQNEAQ (reference sequence). V was shortened by 5 bases and J by 4 bases, with 9 bases between the two germline ends. The CDR3 sequence is 13 residues long. CDR3 coding DNA: TGTGCCAGCAGCCATGGGGCAAATCAGCCCCAGCATTTT. Protein: CASSHGANQPQHF. Supplemented by reference TRBV7-9 and TRBJ1-5, the full variable domain reads DTGVSQNPRHKITKRGQNVTFRCDPISEHNRLYWYRQTLGQGPEFLTYFQNEAQLEKSRLLSDRFSAERPKGSFSTLEIQRTEQGDSAMYLCASSHGANQPQHFGDGTRLSIL.

Ten or more counts support this clonotype. V gene TRBV12-5 combines with J gene TRBJ2-5; D not certain. V shed 5 bases and J shed 5 bases, with 9 bases lying between them. CDR1 is LGHNT, CDR2 FRNRAP, per germline. The length of the CDR3 is 12 residues. This CDR3 is CASGPRMETQYF. The CDR3 bases are TGTGCTAGTGGTCCCAGGATGGAGACCCAGTACTTC.

This clonotype was observed a few times. The CDR3 DNA reads TGTGCCAGCAGGGCCTGGACAGGGCTGCAAAACACCGGGGAGCTGTTTTTT. This sequence encodes CASRAWTGLQNTGELFF. This sequence joins TRBV6-1 and TRBJ2-2; 8 bases map to TRBD1. The germline CDR1 and CDR2 sequences are MNHNS and SASEGT. The trim removed 6 bases at V and 2 bases at J, leaving 11 bases unmatched. The CDR3 has 17 amino acids.